This TCR beta chain derives from a study of blood T cells in healthy people across ages. The CDR3 has 14 residues. Germline CDR1 is SGHDN and CDR2 is FVKESK. Combining a sample-barcoded 5' primer with a J-beta primer mix, a second PCR ran for about 6 to 12 cycles. Each CDR3 protein gets one entry after TCRdb re-called the 5' RACE reads with MiXCR. Of 1.4 million or so distinct CDR3 sequences detected, approximately 39% appear once; the ten largest clones hold about 4.1%. Isolated per sample were at least 6 million PBMCs. Comment on this clonotype: The germline gene is not matched at one end of the junction; a read error may be the cause.

This receptor was taken from a woman under 30 in good health. V and J are TRBV14 and TRBJ2-1; unclear D gene. Input material: blood. CDR3 in amino acids: CANSQDYNYNEQFF. The DNA of the CDR3 is TGTGCCAACAGCCAAGATTACAACTACAATGAGCAGTTCTTC.